Shown below are 23 T cell receptor beta chains from a single sample sequenced in a study of OX40 agonist ivuxolimab in advanced cancers. The library relied on the immunoSEQ multiplex PCR assay. The table was pulled from immuneACCESS by TCRdb, which kept in-frame rearrangements only. Such tables lose some clones; where checked, under half of the loss comes from unresolved V genes, and the rest has no known cause. A total of more than 45,000 clones appear in this sample, more than 70% of them only once. Jointly, the top ten make up 4.6% of the sample. The source was CD4+ or CD8+ T cells sorted from blood, collected in a trial of the OX40 agonist ivuxolimab. All receptors come from an adult with an advanced solid tumor such as melanoma, head and neck, liver or kidney cancer.

This clone has a single count. The chain's CDR3 is CASSRYRNPNYGYTF. The CDR3 coding sequence is TGTGCCAGCAGCCGTTACAGAAATCCTAACTATGGCTACACCTTC. The chain recombines TRBV6-6 with TRBJ1-2; D gene uncertain. Trimming removed 6 bases at V and 0 bases at J, with 14 bases between. Germline V CDR1 and CDR2: MNHNY, SVGAGI (reference sequence). The CDR3 contains 15 residues.

The V gene is TRBV9, the J gene TRBJ2-1, with D maybe TRBD2 (5 bases). Germline CDR1 is SGDLS and CDR2 is YYNGEE. The CDR3 has 17 residues. Trimming pared 1 base from V and 0 bases from J, leaving 14 bases between. The CDR3 here is CASSVYADFSSYNEQFF. The DNA for the CDR3 is TGTGCCAGCAGCGTATACGCGGACTTTAGCTCCTACAATGAGCAGTTCTTC. Drawing the rest from reference TRBV9 and TRBJ2-1, the complete variable domain is DSGVTQTPKHLITATGQRVTLRCSPRSGDLSVYWYQQSLDQGLQFLIQYYNGEERAKGNILERFSAQQFPDLHSELNLSSLELGDSALYFCASSVYADFSSYNEQFFGPGTRLTVL.

This chain joins TRBV19 and TRBJ2-1; tentatively, D is TRBD1 or TRBD2 (5 bases each). The germline CDR1 and CDR2 sequences are LNHDA and SQIVND (reference sequence). The CDR3 runs to 17 residues. Trimming cost V 3 bases and J 4 bases, with 19 bases left between them. DNA of the CDR3: TGTGCCAGTAGTATTGGTGAGGGGCTAGCACGATACAATGAGCAGTTCTTC. It translates to CASSIGEGLARYNEQFF.

The chain has TRBV5-1 and TRBJ1-1, with 10 bases matching TRBD1. Germline CDR1 is SGHRS and CDR2 is YFSETQ. This CDR3 is 19 amino acids long. V lost 3 bases and J lost 1; bases outside the gene matches: 15. The DNA for the CDR3 is TGCGCCAGCAGCTGGGGAAGTACGACAGGGGGCAGGAGGAACACTGAAGCTTTCTTT. Translated, it gives CASSWGSTTGGRRNTEAFF.

This clone was counted many times. This chain uses TRBV4-3 with TRBJ2-7; no clear D gene. Trimming took 0 bases from V and 3 from J, leaving 6 bases between them. This CDR3 comprises 13 residues. The V gene's germline CDR1 is LGHNA and CDR2 YSLEER. The CDR3 bases are TGCGCCAGCAGCCAAGAGGAGTACTACGAGCAGTACTTC. Residues: CASSQEEYYEQYF.

The CDR3 region is CASRAGGNGANVLTF. In DNA form, the CDR3 reads TGTGCCAGCAGAGCGGGCGGTAATGGGGCCAACGTCCTGACTTTC. This sequence joins TRBV28 and TRBJ2-6; weak D call: TRBD2 (6 bases). Germline CDR1 MDHEN, CDR2 SYDVKM. Trimming removed 6 bases at V and 3 bases at J, with 12 bases between. The CDR3 length is 15 residues.

V is TRBV7-2 and J is TRBJ2-1, with 7 nucleotides matching TRBD2. V lost 6 bases to trimming and J lost 5 bases; unmatched junction nucleotides: 4. Germline V gene lookup returns CDR1 SGHTA and CDR2 FQGNSA. The CDR3 covers 13 residues. This CDR3 reads CASSLAADNEQFF. Written as DNA, the CDR3 is TGTGCCAGCAGTCTAGCGGCGGACAATGAGCAGTTCTTC.

The chain carries TRBV18 and TRBJ1-5; tentatively, D is TRBD1 (5 bases). CDR3 length: 14 residues. Trimming removed 6 bases from V and 4 bases from J, with 13 bases in between. Germline values: CDR1 KGHSH, CDR2 LQKENI. The CDR3 spells CASSPGGDNQPQHF. In nucleotides, the CDR3 is TGTGCCAGCTCCCCGGGGGGGGATAATCAGCCCCAGCATTTT.

The rearrangement joins TRBV6-6 to TRBJ2-1; TRBD2 aligns across 12 bases. Losses at the gene ends were 4 bases for V and 5 bases for J; bases not matched to a gene: 3. Germline CDR1 reads MNHNY; CDR2 reads SVGAGI (reference sequence). The CDR3 length is 15 residues. The CDR3 nucleotides are TGTGCCAGCAGTTTCCTAGCGGGAGGGAACAATGAGCAGTTCTTC. Translation: CASSFLAGGNNEQFF.

The chain couples TRBV6-1 to TRBJ1-2, with TRBD1 identical over 8 bases. Losses at the gene ends were 6 bases for V and 3 bases for J; bases not matched to a gene: 3. The CDR3 has 13 residues. The V gene's germline CDR1 is MNHNS and CDR2 SASEGT. The CDR3 sequence: CASSRQGYYGYTF. The CDR3 DNA sequence: TGTGCCAGCAGCAGACAGGGGTACTATGGCTACACCTTC.

The gene calls are TRBV27 and TRBJ1-1; perhaps TRBD1 as D (6 bases). The germline CDR1 and CDR2 sequences are MNHEY and SMNVEV (reference sequence). The CDR3 extends over 15 amino acids. The V end was cut by 5 bases, the J end by 0 bases, with 13 bases between. The CDR3: CASSPQGIMNTEAFF. In DNA, the CDR3 is TGTGCCAGCAGTCCCCAGGGGATCATGAACACTGAAGCTTTCTTT.

This chain links TRBV5-1 with TRBJ1-6; 11 bases align to TRBD1. The germline V gene encodes CDR1 SGHRS and CDR2 YFSETQ. The CDR3 sequence is 15 residues long. V lost 4 bases and J lost 14; bases outside the gene matches: 11. CDR3: CASSGRTGGDYSLHF. The DNA of the CDR3 is TGCGCCAGCAGCGGGAGGACAGGGGGCGATTACTCCCTCCACTTT.

The chain is built from TRBV28 and TRBJ2-5; D uncertain. The length of the CDR3 is 14 residues. Germline V lookup: CDR1 MDHEN, CDR2 SYDVKM. V was trimmed by 2 bases and J by 2 bases, leaving 9 bases between them. This chain's CDR3 is CASSLVGIQETQYF. The CDR3 nucleotides are TGTGCCAGCAGTTTAGTGGGCATACAAGAGACCCAGTACTTC.

The chain couples TRBV6-5 to TRBJ2-1; D gene uncertain. V lost 7 bases and J lost 7, with 8 bases in between. The CDR3 has 11 amino acids. CDR1 and CDR2 from the germline V gene are MNHEY and SVGAGI. Here the CDR3 reads CASNHVNEQFF. CDR3 nucleotides: TGTGCCAGCAATCACGTTAATGAGCAGTTCTTC.

V is TRBV7-9 and J is TRBJ2-5; D is unresolved. Trimming shortened V by 5 bases and J by 2 bases, and 18 bases separated the two germline ends. Germline CDR1 and CDR2: SEHNR and FQNEAQ (reference sequence). The CDR3 loop spans 16 amino acids. The CDR3 reads CASSPQAVPYQETQYF. The CDR3 DNA follows: TGTGCCAGCAGCCCCCAAGCCGTGCCGTATCAAGAGACCCAGTACTTC.

The chain recombines TRBV5-1 with TRBJ2-7; a possible D gene is TRBD1 (5 bases). The CDR3 contains 13 residues. V was pared by 0 bases and J by 3 bases, with 7 bases between. Germline lookup yields CDR1 SGHRS and CDR2 YFSETQ. CDR3 coding DNA: TGCGCCAGCAGCTTGGGACAGAACTACGAGCAGTACTTC. Translated: CASSLGQNYEQYF.

The chain is built from TRBV11-3 and TRBJ2-7; 9 nucleotides line up with TRBD1. The CDR3 runs to 13 residues. Germline-derived CDR1 and CDR2 are SGHNT and YENEEA. Trimming cost V 5 bases and J 6 bases; bases outside gene matches: 5. The CDR3 DNA sequence: TGTGCCAGCAGCCGCCGGGACAGGGTCGAGCAGTACTTC. Its protein product is CASSRRDRVEQYF. The full variable domain, with the rest looked up from reference TRBV11-3 and TRBJ2-7, is EAGVVQSPRYKIIEKKQPVAFWCNPISGHNTLYWYLQNLGQGPELLIRYENEEAVDDSQLPKDRFSAERLKGVDSTLKIQPAELGDSAVYLCASSRRDRVEQYFGPGTRLTVT.

This chain connects TRBV18 to TRBJ1-4, with TRBD1 identical over 10 bases. CDR3 length equals 17 residues. CDR1 and CDR2 from the germline V gene are KGHSH and LQKENI. V gave up 0 bases and J gave up 8 bases; unmatched junction bases: 9. As DNA, the CDR3 is TGTGCCAGCTCACCACCTACATCAGACAGGGGGCTCGAAAAACTGTTTTTT. Protein product: CASSPPTSDRGLEKLFF.

The genes are TRBV11-2 and TRBJ2-7; D is undetermined. CDR1 and CDR2 from the germline V gene are SGHAT and FQNNGV. V lost 4 bases and J 4 bases, leaving 8 bases between the germline ends. The CDR3 extends over 12 amino acids. This CDR3 is CASSSAGYEQYF. DNA of the CDR3: TGTGCCAGCAGCTCCGCCGGTTACGAGCAGTACTTC. Full variable domain (remainder filled in from reference TRBV11-2 and TRBJ2-7): EAGVAQSPRYKIIEKRQSVAFWCNPISGHATLYWYQQILGQGPKLLIQFQNNGVVDDSQLPKDRFSAERLKGVDSTLKIQPAKLEDSAVYLCASSSAGYEQYFGPGTRLTVT.

The chain employs TRBV28 and TRBJ2-5; D possibly corresponds to TRBD1 (5 bases). The CDR3 is made up of 14 amino acids. V was trimmed by 5 bases and J by 5 bases, leaving 15 bases between them. The germline V gene has CDR1 MDHEN and CDR2 SYDVKM. CDR3 DNA sequence: TGTGCCAGCAGTCCTCTTTCGAAGGGGGAGACCCAGTACTTC. It yields the protein CASSPLSKGETQYF.

There are a few counts of this clone. This chain connects TRBV18 to TRBJ1-2; 7 bases match TRBD1. Trimming at V came to 0 bases and at J to 5 bases, leaving 6 bases not matched to a gene. In germline, CDR1 is KGHSH, CDR2 LQKENI. CDR3 length equals 15 residues. CDR3: CASSPPTGKGYGYTF. The CDR3 nucleotides read TGTGCCAGCTCACCACCGACAGGGAAGGGGTATGGCTACACCTTC. Full variable domain (remainder filled in from reference TRBV18 and TRBJ1-2): NAGVMQNPRHLVRRRGQEARLRCSPMKGHSHVYWYRQLPEEGLKFMVYLQKENIIDESGMPKERFSAEFPKEGPSILRIQQVVRGDSAAYFCASSPPTGKGYGYTFGSGTRLTVV.

V gene TRBV10-3 combines with J gene TRBJ1-5; 7 bases are a match to TRBD1. The CDR3 is 13 amino acids. The germline V gene has CDR1 ENHRY and CDR2 SYGVKD. V was pared by 8 bases and J by 4 bases, with 5 bases of the junction left unmatched. CDR3 nucleotides: TGTGCCATCCAGGGACAGCTTAATCAGCCCCAGCATTTT. It yields the protein CAIQGQLNQPQHF.

The rearrangement uses TRBV5-4 and TRBJ2-1; D assignment may be TRBD1 or TRBD2 (6 bases each). V dropped 3 bases and J dropped 8 bases, with 12 bases sitting between them. Germline V gene lookup returns CDR1 SGHNT and CDR2 YYREEE (reference sequence). This CDR3 is built from 13 residues. In DNA, the CDR3 is TGTGCCAGCAGCTATAAGGGGGGTCATGAGCAGTTCTTC. This translates into CASSYKGGHEQFF.